The T cell receptor beta chain under discussion was sequenced for a study of OX40 agonist ivuxolimab in advanced cancers. Regarding the complete study: Ivuxolimab was an agonistic, fully human IgG2 monoclonal antibody directed against OX40 (CD134), a costimulatory receptor. The monotherapy dose-escalation portion (N of about 50 patients) of the phase I ivuxolimab trial is reported in the paper. Intravenous ivuxolimab was administered to patients every 2 weeks at six dose levels: 0.01, 0.1, 0.3, 1.5, 3 and 10 mg/kg. A male proportion of 70% to 90% and a mean age of approximately 60 years, ranging from 23 to 79, were recorded for the dose-escalation cohort. Partial responses occurred in three dose-escalation patients, of whom one had hepatocellular carcinoma and two had cutaneous melanoma. Prior anti-PD-1, anti-PD-L1 or anti-CTLA-4 therapy was permitted, and checkpoint inhibitors had been received by about 36% of dose-escalation patients. Of the approximately 50 dose-escalation patients, hepatocellular carcinoma was present in roughly 19, melanoma in some 15, renal cell carcinoma in 9 and head and neck cancer in 9. Peripheral TCRbeta sequencing aimed to test whether ivuxolimab altered TCR sequence diversity and caused clonal T-cell expansion. Results the study describes overall, beyond this receptor: In the 0.1-3.0 mg/kg groups, partial responders had among the lowest normalized peripheral clonal expansion, particularly in CD8+ T cells. After ivuxolimab, CD8+ T cells had more expanded clones than CD4+ T cells on average. Which antigens the clonally expanded peripheral T cells were specific for was not determined. Clonal expansion of both CD4+ and CD8+ blood T cells was observed from baseline to week 6 at doses 0.1 to 3.0 mg/kg. Low levels of normalized T-cell clonal expansion were also seen in some patients who did not respond.

Patients with a history of autoimmune disease or receiving systemic immunosuppression were excluded from the trial. In every dose cohort, peripheral blood was drawn for TCR sequencing at baseline, cycle 4 day 1, and cycle 7 day 1. The samples were drawn from a first-in-human, open-label, multicenter phase I dose-escalation trial of ivuxolimab. Adults with locally advanced or metastatic melanoma, renal cell carcinoma, hepatocellular carcinoma or head and neck squamous cell carcinoma were enrolled in the trial. CD4+ and CD8+ T cells were sorted separately from peripheral blood before TCR sequencing. Genomic DNA was extracted from sorted cells for sequencing of the TCRbeta CDR3 region. The immunoSEQ Assay was used to sequence the TCRbeta CDR3 regions. TCRdb took this table from immuneACCESS and kept in-frame rearrangements with V and J called. Such tables lack part of the clones; where checked against another copy, unresolved V genes explain under half of the gap, and the rest is unexplained. This sample comprises about 89,000 clones, 88% of them detected only once. The leading ten clones occupy 0.25% to 0.3% of the sample.

Points on this clone: What this receptor recognizes is not known. Base qualities were left out, and no much larger clone turns up one base away.

The germline ends are 2 bases apart after V is trimmed by 8 bases and J by 0 bases. Measured from the cysteine to the phenylalanine, the CDR3 is 11 residues long. CDR3 DNA only is kept here, 33 bases in frame from base 1. According to the germline V gene, CDR1 reads MNHNS and CDR2 reads SASEGT. The sequence derives from an adult with an advanced solid tumor such as melanoma, head and neck, liver or kidney cancer. This receptor chain uses TRBV6-1 and TRBJ1-3, with an unclear D gene assignment. The starting material was CD4+ or CD8+ T cells sorted from blood, obtained in a trial of the OX40 agonist ivuxolimab. The DNA reads as follows: TGTGCCAGCCACTCTGGAAACACCATATATTTT. This encodes CASHSGNTIYF.